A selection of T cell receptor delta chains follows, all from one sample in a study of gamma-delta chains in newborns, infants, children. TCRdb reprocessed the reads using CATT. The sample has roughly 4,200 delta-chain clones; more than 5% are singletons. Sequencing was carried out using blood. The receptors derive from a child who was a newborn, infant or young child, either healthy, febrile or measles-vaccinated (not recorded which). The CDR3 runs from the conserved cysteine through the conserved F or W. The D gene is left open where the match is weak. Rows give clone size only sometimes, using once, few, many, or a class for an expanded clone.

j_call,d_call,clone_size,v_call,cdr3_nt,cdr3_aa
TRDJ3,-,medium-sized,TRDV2,TGTGCCTGTGACACCGCGTGGGGCCACAGGGGGGACACCCGACAGATGTTTTTC,CACDTAWGHRGDTRQMFF
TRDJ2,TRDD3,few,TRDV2,TGTGCCTGTGACCCTCTACTGGGGAGCGGGGGCGACGCACAACTCTTCTTT,CACDPLLGSGGDAQLFF
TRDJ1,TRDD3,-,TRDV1,TGTGCTCTTGGGGAATTCCTACGACTGGGGGACAAAACCGATAAACTCATCTTT,CALGEFLRLGDKTDKLIF
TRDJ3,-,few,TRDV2,TGTGCCTGTGACAGCTGGGGACCCCAAGGGGACTCCTGGGACACCCGACAGATGTTTTTC,CACDSWGPQGDSWDTRQMFF
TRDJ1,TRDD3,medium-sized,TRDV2,TGTGCCTGTTCCTTACTGGGGGATACGCTTGGCGATAAACTCATCTTT,CACSLLGDTLGDKLIF
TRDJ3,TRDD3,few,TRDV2,TGTGCCTGTGACACGGCGCCTCTGGGGGATTTTTCCTGGGACACCCGACAGATGTTTTTC,CACDTAPLGDFSWDTRQMFF
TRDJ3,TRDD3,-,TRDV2,TGTGCCTGTGACTCTACTGGGGGATACTCCTGGGACACCCGACAGATGTTTTTC,CACDSTGGYSWDTRQMFF
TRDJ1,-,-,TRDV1,TGTGCTCTTGGGGAACTCGTCTACGTGGGGGTTAACACCGATAAACTCATCTTT,CALGELVYVGVNTDKLIF
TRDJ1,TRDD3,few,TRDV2,TGTGCCTGTGACACCGTACTGGGGGGCTACACCGATAAACTCATCTTT,CACDTVLGGYTDKLIF
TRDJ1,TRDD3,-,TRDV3,TGTGCCGTACTGGGGGATACCGATAAACTCATCTTT,CAVLGDTDKLIF
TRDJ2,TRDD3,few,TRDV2,TGTGCCTGTGTACTGGGGGATATGACAGCACAACTCTTCTTT,CACVLGDMTAQLFF
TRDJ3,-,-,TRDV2,TGTGCCTGTGACACCGCGATGGGGGCTTCGGACACCCGACAGATGTTTTTC,CACDTAMGASDTRQMFF
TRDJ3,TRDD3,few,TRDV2,TGTGCCTGTGACACCGTGGGGGATGATAGCTCCTGGGACACCCGACAGATGTTTTTC,CACDTVGDDSSWDTRQMFF
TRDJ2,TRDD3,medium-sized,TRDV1,TGTGCTCTTGGGGTCCACAACTGGGGTTCTACTTTGACAGCACAACTCTTCTTT,CALGVHNWGSTLTAQLFF
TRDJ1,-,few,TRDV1,TGTGCTCTTGGGGAAAGGAGGAGCCTTCCTACGGGGGATACGTACACCGATAAACTCATCTTT,CALGERRSLPTGDTYTDKLIF
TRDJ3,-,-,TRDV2,TGTGCCTGTGACAACGTACTGTCGAGCTCCTGGGACACCCGACAGATGTTTTTC,CACDNVLSSSWDTRQMFF
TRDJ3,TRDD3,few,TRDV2,TGTGCCTGTGACACCGTGGGGGGATCCAGCTCCTGGGACACCCGACAGATGTTTTTC,CACDTVGGSSSWDTRQMFF
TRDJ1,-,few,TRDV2,TGTGCCCTCGAGTACACCGATAAACTCATCTTT,CALEYTDKLIF
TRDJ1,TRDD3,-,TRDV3,TGTGCCTCACGTCTGTACTGGGGGATTGGGGGCACCGATAAACTCATCTTT,CASRLYWGIGGTDKLIF
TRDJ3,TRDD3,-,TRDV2,TGTGCCTGTGACATACTGGGGGAGTTTAGCTCCTGGGACACCCGACAGATGTTTTTC,CACDILGEFSSWDTRQMFF
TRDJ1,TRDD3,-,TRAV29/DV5,TGTGCAGCAAGGTTTGGGCGTCGGGGGATAGGGAGGGACACCGATAAACTCATCTTT,CAARFGRRGIGRDTDKLIF
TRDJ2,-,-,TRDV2,TGTGCCTGTGACACCGTCAGTCACCCCGAGGAGTTGACAGCACAACTCTTCTTT,CACDTVSHPEELTAQLFF
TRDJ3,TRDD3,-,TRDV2,TGCGCCTGTGACACCTGGGGGATACACAGCTCCTGGGACACCCGACAGATGTTTTTC,CACDTWGIHSSWDTRQMFF
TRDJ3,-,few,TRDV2,TGTGCCTGTGACACCGTTGGGTCCTGGGACACCCGACAGATGTTTTTC,CACDTVGSWDTRQMFF
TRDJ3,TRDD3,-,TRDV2,TGTGCCTGTGACCCGTTTCCTACTGGGGGATACTCCTGGGACACCCGACAGATGTTTTTC,CACDPFPTGGYSWDTRQMFF
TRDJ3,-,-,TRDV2,TGTGCCTGTGACAACGTGGGGGGAAGCTCCTGGGACACCCGACAGATGTTTTTC,CACDNVGGSSWDTRQMFF
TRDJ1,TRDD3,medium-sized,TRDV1,TGTGCTCTTAGTACCCCCTCCGCCGCTTGGGGGATTATTCTCACCGATAAACTCATCTTT,CALSTPSAAWGIILTDKLIF
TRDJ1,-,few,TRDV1,TGTGCTCTTGGGGAAGGGTACACCGATAAACTCATCTTT,CALGEGYTDKLIF
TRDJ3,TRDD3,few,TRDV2,TGTGCCTGTGACACACTGGGGGACGACTCCTGGGACACCCGACAGATGTTTTTC,CACDTLGDDSWDTRQMFF